The 22 T cell receptor beta chains in this list originate from one sample, sequenced in a study of T cell repertoires in cytomegalovirus infection (dated by TCRdb to the late 2010s). These TCRs' antigens remain unknown. Taken with the paper, the label for treatment or condition translates to: in vitro stimulation with specific CMV peptide epitopes to enrich CMV-specific T cells. TCRdb records Illumina HiSeq 1500 as the sequencer. TCRdb redid the processing of the public reads, applying fastp at Q25 and MiXCR, and retained in-frame beta chains. Every entry covers one CDR3 protein and lists the most common genes and DNA from its rows. The sample includes hundreds of thousands of distinct CDR3 sequences, with around a third observed a single time. The top ten clonotypes cover 15% to 20% of the sample. Specimen: cultured PBMCs, collected from culture after CMV antigen stimulation. The source of these receptors is a human donor in good health (CMV status not recorded). Some clones in this sample may be carry-over from other donors' samples.

This rearrangement joins TRBV15 to TRBJ2-3; TRBD2 matches at 10 bases. This CDR3 region has 15 residues. Germline trimming cut 4 bases from V and 2 bases from J; bases unmatched to any gene: 3. CDR1 is LNHNV and CDR2 is YYDKDF in the germline V gene (reference sequence). Here the CDR3 DNA reads TGTGCCACCAGCACCGGACTAGCGGACACAGATACGCAGTATTTT. Its translation: CATSTGLADTDTQYF.

This clonotype was counted once. This sequence joins TRBV19 and TRBJ1-1, with D perhaps matching TRBD1 (6 bases). Germline assignment: CDR1 LNHDA and CDR2 SQIVND (reference sequence). This CDR3 spans 16 amino acids. V was pared by 4 bases and J by 6 bases, with 21 bases between. The CDR3 here is CASSTQGSQVYPEAFF. The CDR3 nucleotides read TGTGCCAGTAGTACGCAGGGGAGTCAGGTATATCCTGAAGCTTTCTTT.

The rearrangement uses TRBV4-3 and TRBJ2-1, with 7 nucleotides matching TRBD2. Trimming removed 0 bases from V and 8 bases from J; junction bases left unmatched: 1. CDR3 length: 13 amino acids. Germline V lookup: CDR1 LGHNA, CDR2 YSLEER. Here the CDR3 DNA reads TGCGCCAGCAGCCAAGATCGGGGGGATGAGCAGTTCTTC. It is translated as CASSQDRGDEQFF.

The sample holds a few counts of this clonotype. The chain employs TRBV4-1 and TRBJ2-7; D ambiguous. Trimming took off 0 bases at V and 2 bases at J, with 8 bases between the two ends. The CDR3 contains 14 residues. The germline V gene encodes CDR1 MGHRA and CDR2 YSYEKL. This CDR3 reads CASSQDGRPYEQYF. CDR3 coding DNA: TGCGCCAGCAGCCAAGATGGCCGGCCCTACGAGCAGTACTTC.

Ten or more counts support this clonotype. This chain connects TRBV7-6 to TRBJ2-5, with TRBD2 identical over 11 bases. Trimming took 5 bases from V and 5 from J; bases not matched to a gene: 7. The length of the CDR3 is 15 residues. Germline loops: CDR1 SGHVS, CDR2 FNYEAQ. The CDR3 nucleotides are TGTGCCAGCAGCATCTTAGCGGGGGGGGGGGAGACCCAGTACTTC. Residues: CASSILAGGGETQYF.

This chain joins TRBV7-9 and TRBJ2-7; 7 nucleotides align to TRBD1. Trimming removed 3 bases from V and 0 bases from J; junction bases left unmatched: 5. CDR1 and CDR2 from the germline V gene are SEHNR and FQNEAQ (reference sequence). There are 15 residues in the CDR3. The CDR3 region has the DNA TGTGCCAGCAGCTTTTTGACAGGGAGCTCCTACGAGCAGTACTTC. Its translation is CASSFLTGSSYEQYF.

This sequence joins TRBV19 and TRBJ2-1, with D possibly matching TRBD2 (6 bases). The V end was cut by 5 bases, the J end by 3 bases, with 20 bases between. This CDR3 contains 17 residues. CDR1 LNHDA and CDR2 SQIVND come from the germline V gene (reference sequence). CDR3: CASSLPPASGLYNEQFF. The CDR3 coding sequence is TGTGCCAGTAGTCTCCCCCCCGCAAGCGGGCTCTACAATGAGCAGTTCTTC.

The chain combines TRBV6-2 or TRBV6-3 with TRBJ1-5, with unresolved D. CDR3 length: 14 amino acids. Germline loops: CDR1 MNHEY, CDR2 SVGEGT. V was shortened by 6 bases and J by 0 bases, with 9 bases between the two germline ends. The CDR3 DNA reads TGTGCCAGCAGGGACGGAATTAGCAATCAGCCCCAGCATTTT. Translation: CASRDGISNQPQHF.

This chain connects TRBV7-7 to TRBJ2-1, with TRBD1 matching over 11 bases. The CDR3 has 14 amino acids. Germline CDR1 reads SSHAT; CDR2 reads FNYEAQ (reference sequence). The V gene end was trimmed by 5 bases and the J gene end by 6 bases; junction bases not matched to a gene: 3. DNA of the CDR3: TGTGCCAGCAGCCGGGACAGGGGGAGCAATGAGCAGTTCTTC. Residues: CASSRDRGSNEQFF.

CDR3 nucleotide sequence: TGTGCCAGCAGTTACAGGGGGACAAAGCAGTACGTC. It codes for CASSYRGTKQYV. The chain combines TRBV6-8 with TRBJ2-7, with D possibly matching TRBD1 (6 bases). The ends were cut back, 2 bases at V and 8 bases at J, with 10 bases in the middle. The CDR3 loop spans 12 amino acids. CDR1 MNHGY and CDR2 SAAAGT come from the germline V gene.

This chain connects TRBV4-1 to TRBJ1-2; D unresolved. CDR3 length equals 15 residues. Deletions cut 4 bases from V and 3 bases from J, with 15 bases between. The germline V gene has CDR1 MGHRA and CDR2 YSYEKL. This CDR3 reads CASSPARIAHYGYTF. CDR3 coding DNA: TGCGCCAGCAGCCCTGCCCGAATAGCGCACTATGGCTACACCTTC.

The rearrangement links TRBV6-6 to TRBJ1-6, with no clear D. There are 14 residues in the CDR3. With 5 bases removed from V and 4 bases from J, the gap between germline ends came to 9 bases. In germline, CDR1 is MNHNY, CDR2 SVGAGI (reference sequence). CDR3 loop: CASSVDLYNSPLHF. The CDR3 coding sequence is TGTGCCAGCAGTGTCGACTTATATAATTCACCCCTCCACTTT.

The chain couples TRBV12-3 or TRBV12-4 to TRBJ1-1; 9 nucleotides line up with TRBD1. This CDR3 has 13 residues. After removal of 9 bases from V and 1 base from J, the junction contained 3 bases not matched to a gene. CDR3 sequence: CASWGQGNTEAFF. CDR3 nucleotides: TGTGCCAGTTGGGGACAGGGGAACACTGAAGCTTTCTTT.

This clonotype was picked up a small number of times. CDR3 in amino acids: CASRREHYNEQFF. In nucleotides, the CDR3 is TGTGCCAGCAGGAGGGAGCACTACAATGAGCAGTTCTTC. This chain links TRBV2 with TRBJ2-1, with D perhaps TRBD2 (5 bases). The CDR3 totals 13 residues. Trimming removed 6 bases from V and 3 bases from J, with 9 bases in between. CDR1 and CDR2 from the germline V gene are SNHLY and FYNNEI.

This clonotype was seen ten or more times. This chain connects TRBV7-9 to TRBJ2-7, with a tentative D call TRBD1 (6 bases). The CDR3 covers 18 residues. Trimming removed 1 base from V and 2 bases from J, with 21 bases in between. CDR1 is SEHNR, CDR2 FQNEAQ, per germline (reference sequence). The CDR3 reads CASSLEPGNDRQAYEQYF. As DNA, the CDR3 is TGTGCCAGCAGCTTAGAGCCCGGTAACGACAGGCAAGCCTACGAGCAGTACTTC.

This clonotype was counted only a few times. This sequence joins TRBV10-3 and TRBJ2-5; D possibly uses TRBD1 or TRBD2 (5 bases each). Germline CDR1 reads ENHRY; CDR2 reads SYGVKD. The CDR3 is made up of 12 amino acids. Trimming pared 9 bases from V and 3 bases from J, leaving 11 bases between. DNA of the CDR3: TGTGCCATGTCGGGACCGGAAGAGACCCAGTACTTC. This gives the protein CAMSGPEETQYF.

This clonotype came up many times. The gene calls are TRBV7-2 and TRBJ1-2; 10 bases agree with TRBD1. The germline V gene has CDR1 SGHTA and CDR2 FQGNSA. The V segment lost 5 bases and the J segment 4 bases; nucleotides outside the gene matches: 7. The CDR3 has 15 amino acids. CDR3 bases: TGTGCCAGCAGCCCACCGACAGGGGGCAGCTATGGCTACACCTTC. Amino acid sequence: CASSPPTGGSYGYTF. Based on the CDR3 plus reference TRBV7-2 and TRBJ1-2, the full variable domain is GAGVSQSPSNKVTEKGKDVELRCDPISGHTALYWYRQSLGQGLEFLIYFQGNSAPDKSGLPSDRFSAERTGGSVSTLTIQRTQQEDSAVYLCASSPPTGGSYGYTFGSGTRLTVV.

A few counts support this clonotype. The chain is built from TRBV2 and TRBJ1-3; D not certain. CDR1 is SNHLY and CDR2 is FYNNEI in the germline V gene. The CDR3 loop spans 15 amino acids. Trimming shortened V by 1 base and J by 4 bases, and 11 bases separated the two germline ends. The CDR3 sequence: CASSEETRGGNTIYF. The CDR3, as DNA: TGTGCCAGCAGTGAAGAGACACGCGGCGGAAACACCATATATTTT.

This sequence joins TRBV27 and TRBJ2-3, with D possibly TRBD1 on 6 matching bases. Germline V gives CDR1 MNHEY, CDR2 SMNVEV (reference sequence). The V gene lost 5 bases and the J gene lost 2 bases, with 11 bases spanning the gap. This CDR3 is built from 14 residues. In nucleotides, the CDR3 is TGTGCCAGCAGTAACGGACAGTCCACAGATACGCAGTATTTT. Its translation: CASSNGQSTDTQYF.

With regard to this clonotype: This may be a read error: a much more frequent sequence differs by one nucleotide. CDR3 nucleotides: TGTGCCAACAGCTTTCGTACAACCGGAAACACCATATATTTT. It translates to CANSFRTTGNTIYF. The genes are TRBV7-2 and TRBJ1-3; D unresolved. The CDR3 runs to 14 residues. In germline, CDR1 is SGHTA, CDR2 FQGNSA.

This clonotype was counted only a few times. This chain connects TRBV6-2 or TRBV6-3 to TRBJ2-7, with no clear D. Germline CDR1 reads MNHEY; CDR2 reads SVGEGT. The germline V and J ends were trimmed by 5 bases and 5 bases, with 10 bases remaining between them. The CDR3 is 12 amino acids. The CDR3: CASSVLADEQYF. The CDR3 nucleotides are TGTGCCAGCAGTGTGTTGGCGGACGAGCAGTACTTC.

This clonotype occurred a few times. V gene TRBV4-1 combines with J gene TRBJ2-5; 7 nucleotides align to TRBD1. The CDR3 has 17 amino acids. V was pared by 0 bases and J by 5 bases, with 12 bases of the junction left unmatched. Germline CDR1 is MGHRA and CDR2 is YSYEKL. The CDR3 sequence is CASSQDETGDSGETQYF. The CDR3 nucleotides read TGCGCCAGCAGCCAAGATGAAACAGGGGATTCCGGGGAGACCCAGTACTTC.